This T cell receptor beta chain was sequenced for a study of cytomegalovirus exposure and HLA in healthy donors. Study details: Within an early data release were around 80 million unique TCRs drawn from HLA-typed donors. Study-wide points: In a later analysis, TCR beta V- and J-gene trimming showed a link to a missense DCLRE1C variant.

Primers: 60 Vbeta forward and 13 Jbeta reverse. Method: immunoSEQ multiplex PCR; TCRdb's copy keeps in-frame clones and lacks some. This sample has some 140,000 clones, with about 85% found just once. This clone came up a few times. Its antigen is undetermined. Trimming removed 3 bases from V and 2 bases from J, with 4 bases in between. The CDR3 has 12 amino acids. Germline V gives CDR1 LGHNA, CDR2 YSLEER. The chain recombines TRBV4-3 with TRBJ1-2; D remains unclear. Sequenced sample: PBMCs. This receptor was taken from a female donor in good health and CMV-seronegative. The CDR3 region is CASSQTNYGYTF. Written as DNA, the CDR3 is TGCGCCAGCAGCCAGACAAACTATGGCTACACCTTC.